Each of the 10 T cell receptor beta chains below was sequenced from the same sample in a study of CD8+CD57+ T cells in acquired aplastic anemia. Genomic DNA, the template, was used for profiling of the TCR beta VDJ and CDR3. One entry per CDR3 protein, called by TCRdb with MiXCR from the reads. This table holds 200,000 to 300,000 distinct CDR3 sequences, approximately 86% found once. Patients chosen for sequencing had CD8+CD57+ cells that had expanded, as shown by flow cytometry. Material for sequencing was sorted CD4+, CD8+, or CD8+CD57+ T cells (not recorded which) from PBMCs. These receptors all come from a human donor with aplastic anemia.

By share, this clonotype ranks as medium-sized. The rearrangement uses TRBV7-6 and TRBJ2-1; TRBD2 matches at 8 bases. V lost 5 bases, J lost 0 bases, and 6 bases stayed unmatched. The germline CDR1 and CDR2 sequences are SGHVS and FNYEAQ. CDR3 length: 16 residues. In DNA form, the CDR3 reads TGTGCCAGCAGCCCAGCGGGGGATAGCTCCTACAATGAGCAGTTCTTC. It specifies CASSPAGDSSYNEQFF.

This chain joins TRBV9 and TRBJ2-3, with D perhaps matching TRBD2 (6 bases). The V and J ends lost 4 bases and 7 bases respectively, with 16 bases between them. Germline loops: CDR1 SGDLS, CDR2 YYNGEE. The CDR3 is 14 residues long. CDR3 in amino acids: CASSLAVVPNTQYF. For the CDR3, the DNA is TGTGCCAGCAGCTTAGCGGTAGTTCCCAATACGCAGTATTTT.

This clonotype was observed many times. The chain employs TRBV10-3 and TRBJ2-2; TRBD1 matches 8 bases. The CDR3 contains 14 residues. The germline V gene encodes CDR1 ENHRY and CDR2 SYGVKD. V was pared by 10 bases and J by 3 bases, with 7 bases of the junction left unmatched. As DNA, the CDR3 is TGTGCCACTTGGACAGGGCGGCACACCGGGGAGCTGTTTTTT. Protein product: CATWTGRHTGELFF.

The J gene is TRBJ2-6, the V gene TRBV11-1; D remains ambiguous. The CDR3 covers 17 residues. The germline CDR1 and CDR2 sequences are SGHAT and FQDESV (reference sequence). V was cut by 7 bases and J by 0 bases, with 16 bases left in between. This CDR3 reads CASTLGMIPSGANVLTF. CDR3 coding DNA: TGTGCCAGCACCCTAGGTATGATCCCCTCTGGGGCCAACGTCCTGACTTTC.

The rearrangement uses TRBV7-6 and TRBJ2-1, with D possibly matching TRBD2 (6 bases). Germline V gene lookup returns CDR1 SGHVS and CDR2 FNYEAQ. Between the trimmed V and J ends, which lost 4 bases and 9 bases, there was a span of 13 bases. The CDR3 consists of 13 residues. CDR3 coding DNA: TGTGCCAGCAGCTCCCGACTAGAGGGTGAGCAGTTCTTC. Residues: CASSSRLEGEQFF.

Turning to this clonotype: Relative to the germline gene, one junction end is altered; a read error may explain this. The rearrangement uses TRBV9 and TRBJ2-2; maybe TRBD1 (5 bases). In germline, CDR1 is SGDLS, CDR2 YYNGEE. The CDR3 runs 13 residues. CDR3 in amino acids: CASSLYRTGNQPF. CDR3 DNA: TGTGCCAGCAGCTTATACAGGACCGGAAATCAGCCCTTT.

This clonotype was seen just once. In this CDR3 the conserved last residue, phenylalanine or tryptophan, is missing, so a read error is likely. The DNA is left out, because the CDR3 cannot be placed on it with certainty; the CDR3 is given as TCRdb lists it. The CDR3 region is CASSLGPGGVYEL. This chain links TRBV9 with TRBJ1-2; no DNA check was done on the table's D call, TRBD1. The CDR3 extends over 13 residues, inclusive of both ends. The germline gives CDR1 SGDLS, CDR2 YYNGEE.

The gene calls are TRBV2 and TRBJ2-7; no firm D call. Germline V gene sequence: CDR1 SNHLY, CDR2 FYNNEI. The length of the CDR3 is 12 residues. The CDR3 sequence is CASGLDGAEKYV. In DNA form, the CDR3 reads TGTGCCAGCGGGTTAGATGGAGCCGAGAAGTACGTC.

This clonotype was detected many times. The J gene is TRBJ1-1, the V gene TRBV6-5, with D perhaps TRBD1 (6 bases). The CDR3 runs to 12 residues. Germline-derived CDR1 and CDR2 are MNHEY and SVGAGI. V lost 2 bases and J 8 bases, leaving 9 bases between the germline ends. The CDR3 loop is CASSYVQGEAFF. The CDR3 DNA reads TGTGCCAGCAGTTACGTGCAGGGGGAAGCTTTCTTT.

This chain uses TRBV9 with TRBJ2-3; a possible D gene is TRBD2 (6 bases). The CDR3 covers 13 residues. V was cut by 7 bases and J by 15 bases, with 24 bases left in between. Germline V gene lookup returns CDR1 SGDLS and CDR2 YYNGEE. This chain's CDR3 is CASGVGLTDTGYF. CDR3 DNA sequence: TGTGCCAGCGGGGTCGGACTAACGGATACCGGTTATTTT.